This T cell receptor (beta chain) comes out of a study of T cell responses to AZD1222 COVID-19 vaccine. General study results and limits: The study reported that nearly half of spike-specific TCRs target unmutated variant regions. Sampling that yielded the repertoires occurred only after the peak T cell response. Seropositive status at baseline applied to only 6 or 7 AZD1222 recipients. There were mostly white British donors and more females than males, and clonal diversity was possibly underestimated.

Note on this clone: Its antigen remains unknown.

Trimming at V came to 0 bases and at J to 5 bases, leaving 6 bases not matched to a gene. The length of the CDR3 is 15 residues. Germline V CDR1 and CDR2: SGHTS, YDEGEE. Profiling relied on immunoSEQ multiplex PCR, and the TCRdb table lists in-frame clones only, not all of them. The sample lists approximately 64,000 clones, roughly 84% occurring once. The source is an adult in good health. Source: peripheral blood, taken on day 0 of AZD1222 vaccination. The chain combines TRBV5-8 with TRBJ2-7; TRBD2 matches 9 bases. CDR3: CASSLGAGGVDEQYF. CDR3 nucleotide sequence: TGTGCCAGCAGCTTGGGAGCGGGGGGCGTCGACGAGCAGTACTTC.